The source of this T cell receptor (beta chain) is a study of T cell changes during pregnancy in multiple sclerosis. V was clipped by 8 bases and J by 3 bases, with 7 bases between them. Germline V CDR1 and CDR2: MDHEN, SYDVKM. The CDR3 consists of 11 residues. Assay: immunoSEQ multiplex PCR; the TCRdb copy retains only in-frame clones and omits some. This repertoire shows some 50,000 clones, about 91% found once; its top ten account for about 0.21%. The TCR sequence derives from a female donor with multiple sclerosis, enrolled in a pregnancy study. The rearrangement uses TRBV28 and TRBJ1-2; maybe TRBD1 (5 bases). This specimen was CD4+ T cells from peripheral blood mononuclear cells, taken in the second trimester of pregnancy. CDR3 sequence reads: CASGGDYGYTF. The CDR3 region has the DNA TGTGCCAGCGGGGGGGACTATGGCTACACCTTC.